This T cell receptor beta chain stems from a study of Graves' ophthalmopathy and Graves' hyperthyroidism. Study in general: Peripheral blood sampling occurred at initial diagnosis, before any treatment. Study-wide results and caveats: The majority of expanded thyroid clonotypes above 0.001 frequency also occurred in blood.

Clinical symptoms, serum thyroxine, TRAb, thyroid ultrasound and orbital computed tomography formed the basis of diagnosis. Isolation of PBMCs was performed using over 8 ml of fresh peripheral blood. The germline V and J ends were trimmed by 0 bases and 7 bases, with 10 bases remaining between them. This CDR3 region has 13 residues. Germline V lookup: CDR1 SEHNR, CDR2 FQNEAQ (reference sequence). This clonotype was detected a few times. What it binds is not known. RNA served as the template for amplifying TCR beta CDR3 regions. The first round was an RT-PCR with HTBI primers, and the second round was a multiplex PCR. TCRdb itself ran the multiplex PCR reads through MiXCR, one entry per CDR3 protein. This repertoire shows roughly 220,000 distinct CDR3 sequences, about 46% found once; its top ten account for about 45%.

The V and J genes are TRBV7-9 and TRBJ2-7, with D possibly TRBD2 on 6 matching bases. The receptor was isolated from an adult man with Graves' ophthalmopathy. Sequenced: peripheral blood. The CDR3 coding sequence is TGTGCCAGCAGCTTAGCGGGACTGGGGGAGCAGTACTTC. Its protein is CASSLAGLGEQYF.